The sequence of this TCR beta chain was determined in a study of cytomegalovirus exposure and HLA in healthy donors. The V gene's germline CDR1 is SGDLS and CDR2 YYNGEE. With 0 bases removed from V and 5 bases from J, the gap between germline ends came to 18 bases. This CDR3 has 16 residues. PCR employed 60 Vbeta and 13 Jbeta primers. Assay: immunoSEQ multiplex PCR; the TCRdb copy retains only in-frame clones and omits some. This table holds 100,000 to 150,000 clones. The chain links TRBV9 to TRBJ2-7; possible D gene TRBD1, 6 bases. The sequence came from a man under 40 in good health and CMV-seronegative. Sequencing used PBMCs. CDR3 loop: CASSVDPQGLKDEQYF. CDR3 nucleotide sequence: TGTGCCAGCAGCGTAGATCCACAGGGTTTGAAGGACGAGCAGTACTTC.